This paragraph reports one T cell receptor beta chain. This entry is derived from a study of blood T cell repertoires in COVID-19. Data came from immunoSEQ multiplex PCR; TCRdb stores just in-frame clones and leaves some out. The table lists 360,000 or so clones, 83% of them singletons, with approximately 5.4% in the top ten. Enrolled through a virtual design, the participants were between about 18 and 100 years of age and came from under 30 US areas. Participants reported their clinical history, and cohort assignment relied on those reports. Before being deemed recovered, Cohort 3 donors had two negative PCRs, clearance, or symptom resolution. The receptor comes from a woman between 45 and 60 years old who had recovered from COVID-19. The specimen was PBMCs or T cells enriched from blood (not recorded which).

The CDR3 loop is CASSYATRNGYTF. CDR3 sequence (DNA): TGTGCCAGCAGTTATGCTACGAGGAATGGCTACACCTTC. V and J are TRBV6-2 or TRBV6-3 and TRBJ1-2; D is ambiguous. The CDR3 runs 13 residues. Looked up from germline, CDR1 is MNHEY and CDR2 is SVGEGT. The V end was cut by 3 bases, the J end by 6 bases, with 11 bases between.